What follows is one T cell receptor beta chain and its context. Its antigen is not known. TCRdb reprocessed the 5' RACE reads and stores each CDR3 protein as one record, lacking DNA. With a few hundred thousand distinct CDR3 sequences in the sample, the ten largest clones hold approximately 0.41%. The data stem from a study of T cells expressing NK-cell markers. This CDR3 comprises 12 residues. Germline lookup yields CDR1 MNHEY and CDR2 SMNVEV (reference sequence). Study-level points and caveats: Whether the expanded NKG2C+ T cell clones recognized HCMV remained unclear.

V and J are TRBV27 and TRBJ2-7; TCRdb's assignment of TRBD2 cannot be checked, as there is no DNA. Input material: blood T cells: a sorted CD56 or NKG2C T cell subset, CD4+ or CD8+ T cells, or bulk PBMC T cells (not recorded which). The source of this sequence is a man aged 18-30 years in good health. The CDR3 reads CASRRLAGEQYF.